This T cell receptor beta chain was captured in a study of T cells after posttransplantation cyclophosphamide. General observations from the study: Recipient CMV seropositivity and CMV reactivation strongly tracked TRB clonality. TRB overlap between skin or GI tissue T cells and blood was limited.

On this clone: No antigen is known for it.

Germline CDR1 reads SGDLS; CDR2 reads YYNGEE. The CDR3 covers 15 residues. J gave up 4 bases and V 0 bases, and 3 bases lay outside the gene matches. Measured with immunoSEQ multiplex PCR; TCRdb has only the in-frame clones, and not every one. Altogether over 9,000 clones are present, approximately 95% being singletons, with the ten largest covering about 0.32%. The chain links TRBV9 to TRBJ2-1; the match to TRBD2 covers 8 bases. The sequenced sample consisted of naive CD8+ T cells sorted from PBMCs. The sequence was collected from a man aged 25-45 years in good health and a related stem cell transplant donor. This chain's CDR3 is CASSVAAGEYNEQFF. In nucleotides, the CDR3 is TGTGCCAGCAGCGTAGCAGCGGGGGAATACAATGAGCAGTTCTTC.